A selection of T cell receptor beta chains follows, all from one sample in a study of blood T cell repertoires in COVID-19. Assay used: immunoSEQ multiplex PCR; TCRdb lists only in-frame clones, some missing. The table has about 290,000 clones, just over 85% seen once; the top ten hold 3%. Sequencing used peripheral blood. The receptors were sampled from a woman in her twenties or thirties with active or convalescent COVID-19. The CDR3 runs from the conserved cysteine through the conserved F or W. The D gene is left open where the match is weak. Only some rows state a clone size, as once, few, many or a class for expanded clones.

J | length | size | V | D | CDR3 | DNA
TRBJ2-7 | 15 | NA | TRBV3-1/TRBV3-2 | TRBD2 | CASSQDSSGGQGQYF | TGTGCCAGCAGCCAAGATAGCAGCGGGGGCCAGGGGCAGTACTTC
TRBJ2-3 | 13 | NA | TRBV30 | NA | CAWGGAVTDTQYF | TGTGCCTGGGGAGGGGCAGTCACAGATACGCAGTATTTT
TRBJ2-5 | 13 | NA | TRBV7-2 | NA | CASSLEGVETQYF | TGTGCCAGCAGCTTAGAGGGGGTAGAGACCCAGTACTTC
TRBJ1-1 | 15 | once | TRBV7-2 | TRBD1 | CASSGRQGGLTEAFF | TGTGCCAGCAGCGGACGACAGGGGGGGTTAACTGAAGCTTTCTTT
TRBJ2-3 | 14 | NA | TRBV6-2/TRBV6-3 | NA | CASSRQGNTDTQYF | TGTGCCAGCAGTCGACAAGGTAACACAGATACGCAGTATTTT
TRBJ1-5 | 12 | NA | TRBV6-4 | TRBD1 | CASSQDREPQHF | TGTGCCAGCAGCCAGGACAGGGAGCCCCAGCATTTT
TRBJ1-2 | 12 | NA | TRBV30 | TRBD1 | CAWLNQGDGYTF | TGTGCCTGGCTAAACCAGGGGGATGGCTACACCTTC
TRBJ2-7 | 14 | NA | TRBV25-1 | TRBD1 | CASSVGQGALEQYF | TGTGCCAGCAGTGTGGGACAGGGGGCACTCGAGCAGTACTTC
TRBJ1-1 | 14 | NA | TRBV5-5 | NA | CASSRPRGNTEAFF | TGTGCCAGCAGCCGCCCTCGGGGGAACACTGAAGCTTTCTTT
TRBJ2-2 | 14 | once | TRBV2 | TRBD1 | CASSTRTGFGELFF | TGTGCCAGCAGCACCAGGACAGGGTTCGGGGAGCTGTTTTTT
TRBJ1-2 | 15 | NA | TRBV10-3 | NA | CAISEGAGVYYGYTF | TGTGCCATCAGTGAGGGGGCAGGAGTCTACTATGGCTACACCTTC
TRBJ1-2 | 15 | once | TRBV28 | NA | CASRPSGREIYGYTF | TGTGCCAGCAGACCAAGCGGACGGGAAATTTATGGCTACACCTTC
TRBJ2-2 | 14 | NA | TRBV5-1 | NA | CASSPQVNTGELFF | TGCGCCAGCAGTCCCCAGGTGAACACCGGGGAGCTGTTTTTT
TRBJ2-3 | 20 | NA | TRBV2 | TRBD2 | CASRMPGLAGGQAPPDTQYF | TGTGCCAGCAGGATGCCGGGACTAGCGGGGGGGCAGGCTCCACCAGATACGCAGTATTTT
TRBJ1-1 | 15 | NA | TRBV6-5 | NA | CAGPGTLSLNTEAFF | TGTGCCGGTCCCGGGACTCTTTCGTTGAACACTGAAGCTTTCTTT
TRBJ1-1 | 14 | NA | TRBV30 | NA | CASSEGDMNTEAFF | TGTGCCTCCTCCGAGGGGGATATGAACACTGAAGCTTTCTTT
TRBJ2-3 | 15 | NA | TRBV7-9 | NA | CASIRAGAQLDTQYF | TGTGCCAGCATTAGGGCGGGGGCCCAGTTGGATACGCAGTATTTT
TRBJ2-2 | 18 | NA | TRBV7-3 | TRBD2 | CASSSSLSGAANTGELFF | TGTGCCAGCAGCTCCAGTCTCAGCGGGGCCGCGAACACCGGGGAGCTGTTTTTT
TRBJ1-2 | 14 | few | TRBV27 | TRBD1 | CASRLKGGSYGYTF | TGTGCCAGCAGATTGAAAGGGGGCAGTTATGGCTACACCTTC
TRBJ1-1 | 12 | few | TRBV10-3 | NA | CAISPGWAEAFF | TGTGCCATCAGTCCAGGGTGGGCTGAAGCTTTCTTT
TRBJ1-5 | 16 | NA | TRBV6-1 | TRBD1 | CASSDLTGDSNQPQHF | TGTGCCAGCAGTGACCTGACAGGGGATAGCAATCAGCCCCAGCATTTT
TRBJ2-1 | 17 | NA | TRBV30 | TRBD2 | CAWRYLTLAGGSNEQFF | TGTGCCTGGAGGTACCTCACACTAGCGGGGGGCTCTAATGAGCAGTTCTTC
TRBJ1-2 | 14 | NA | TRBV7-9 | TRBD1 | CASSLTQGIYGYTF | TGTGCCAGCAGCTTAACACAGGGGATTTATGGCTACACCTTC
TRBJ1-6 | 14 | NA | TRBV7-2 | NA | CASSLEQNNSPLHF | TGTGCCAGCAGCTTAGAACAAAATAATTCACCCCTCCACTTT
TRBJ1-1 | 13 | NA | TRBV6-5 | TRBD1 | CASRPTGAGRAFF | TGTGCCAGCAGACCCACAGGGGCGGGGAGGGCTTTCTTT
TRBJ1-6 | 15 | NA | TRBV19 | NA | CASSIGSGSESPLHF | TGTGCCAGTAGTATAGGTTCAGGGTCGGAATCACCCCTCCACTTT
TRBJ2-5 | 18 | NA | TRBV2 | TRBD2 | CARRGETRGGVYQETQYF | TGTGCCCGCAGGGGGGAAACTCGCGGGGGGGTGTACCAAGAGACCCAGTACTTC
TRBJ1-1 | 14 | NA | TRBV6-5 | TRBD1 | CASSYQGADTEAFF | TGTGCCAGCAGTTACCAGGGGGCAGACACTGAAGCTTTCTTT
TRBJ2-2 | 15 | few | TRBV7-7 | TRBD1 | CASSLTAGGSGELFF | TGTGCTAGCAGCTTAACCGCAGGGGGCAGCGGGGAGCTGTTTTTT
TRBJ1-2 | 11 | NA | TRBV20-1 | NA | CSARDRWGYTF | TGCAGTGCTAGAGATCGGTGGGGCTACACCTTC
TRBJ2-2 | 15 | few | TRBV6-2/TRBV6-3 | NA | CASSYSGYLTGELFF | TGTGCCAGCAGTTACTCGGGCTACCTAACCGGGGAGCTGTTTTTT
TRBJ1-5 | 13 | NA | TRBV30 | NA | CAWSLLEDQPQHF | TGTGCCTGGAGTCTTCTGGAGGATCAGCCCCAGCATTTT
TRBJ2-2 | 13 | NA | TRBV29-1 | TRBD1 | CSVKDRGNGELFF | TGCAGCGTTAAGGACAGGGGGAACGGGGAGCTGTTTTTT
TRBJ2-7 | 16 | NA | TRBV3-1/TRBV3-2 | TRBD1 | CASSYARGQGAYEQYF | TGTGCCAGCAGCTACGCCCGGGGACAGGGGGCTTACGAGCAGTACTTC
TRBJ2-1 | 13 | NA | TRBV7-2 | TRBD1 | CASSLGQANEQFF | TGTGCCAGCAGCTTGGGACAGGCCAATGAGCAGTTCTTC
TRBJ1-5 | 15 | NA | TRBV30 | NA | CAWSRGQQYNQPQHF | TGTGCCTGGAGTCGTGGACAGCAATACAATCAGCCCCAGCATTTT
TRBJ1-2 | 13 | once | TRBV4-2 | TRBD1 | CASSLDRGHGYTF | TGTGCCAGCAGCCTCGACAGGGGGCATGGCTACACCTTC
TRBJ1-5 | 13 | NA | TRBV6-2/TRBV6-3 | NA | CASSLERGQPQHF | TGTGCCAGCAGCCTAGAGCGTGGACAGCCCCAGCATTTT
TRBJ2-7 | 13 | NA | TRBV30 | NA | CAWSVGQGEEQYF | TGTGCCTGGAGTGTGGGGCAGGGTGAAGAGCAGTACTTC
TRBJ2-5 | 17 | NA | TRBV5-4 | TRBD2 | CASSLARGLAEGRTQYF | TGTGCCAGCAGCTTGGCCCGGGGACTAGCGGAGGGCAGGACCCAGTACTTC
TRBJ1-1 | 16 | NA | TRBV10-3 | TRBD1 | CAISARAGGMNTEAFF | TGTGCCATCAGCGCCCGGGCAGGGGGAATGAACACTGAAGCTTTCTTT
TRBJ2-1 | 11 | few | TRBV12-3/TRBV12-4 | NA | CASRQYNEQFF | TGTGCCAGCAGACAATACAATGAGCAGTTCTTC
TRBJ1-2 | 15 | NA | TRBV18 | TRBD1 | CASSPAGGSNYGYTF | TGTGCCAGCTCACCAGCAGGGGGATCTAACTATGGCTACACCTTC
TRBJ1-5 | 15 | NA | TRBV20-1 | NA | CSASSLDTYNQPQHF | TGCAGTGCTAGTTCCTTGGACACCTACAATCAGCCCCAGCATTTT
TRBJ2-6 | 18 | NA | TRBV21-1 | NA | CASSKEDWRNSGANVLTF | TGTGCCAGCAGCAAAGAAGATTGGCGGAACTCTGGGGCCAACGTCCTGACTTTC
TRBJ2-1 | 16 | NA | TRBV5-4 | TRBD2 | CASSPPLAGSYNEQFF | TGTGCCAGCAGCCCTCCCCTAGCGGGGTCCTACAATGAGCAGTTCTTC
TRBJ1-3 | 15 | NA | TRBV2 | TRBD1 | CASSGSTGIGNTIYF | TGTGCCAGCAGTGGATCGACAGGGATCGGAAACACCATATATTTT
TRBJ1-1 | 20 | few | TRBV10-1 | NA | CASSESKSVVAPGPNTEAFF | TGCGCCAGCAGTGAGTCGAAGTCGGTTGTAGCGCCTGGACCTAACACTGAAGCTTTCTTT
TRBJ1-1 | 13 | NA | TRBV6-6 | NA | CASSPKSNTEAFF | TGTGCCAGCAGTCCTAAATCGAACACTGAAGCTTTCTTT
TRBJ2-3 | 15 | NA | TRBV19 | NA | CASSSSDWGTDTQYF | TGTGCCAGTAGTTCCTCGGACTGGGGAACAGATACGCAGTATTTT
TRBJ2-5 | 15 | once | TRBV5-4 | NA | CASSPKTLGQETQYF | TGTGCCAGCAGCCCAAAAACCCTAGGACAAGAGACCCAGTACTTC
TRBJ1-2 | 15 | NA | TRBV7-9 | TRBD1 | CASSSGQGASHGYTF | TGTGCCAGCAGCTCGGGACAGGGGGCATCACATGGCTACACCTTC
TRBJ1-6 | 16 | NA | TRBV18 | TRBD1 | CASSSDRGGGYSPLHF | TGTGCCAGCTCATCAGACAGGGGAGGGGGTTATTCACCCCTCCACTTT